This passage covers 11 T cell receptor beta chains from one sample sequenced in a study of CD8+ T cells in alopecia areata. RNA, once extracted, was reverse transcribed into cDNA for use as the sequencing template. Sequenced by immunoSEQ multiplex PCR; TCRdb stores in-frame clones only, minus some. Counted here are hundreds of thousands of clones, 50% to 75% occurring once; the ten biggest clones make up 0.75% to 0.95%. Treatment given: oral pan-JAK inhibitor, 5-10 mg twice daily. The sequencing here drew on CD4+ T cells sorted from blood, taken at roughly week 52, from a patient treated with tofacitinib. These receptors originate from a human donor with alopecia areata.

This clone was detected a few times. This chain uses TRBV5-4 with TRBJ2-1, with D unclear. Germline CDR1 and CDR2: SGHNT and YYREEE (reference sequence). The CDR3 is 14 amino acids. V was cut by 2 bases and J by 0 bases, with 6 bases left in between. Here the CDR3 reads CASSFGPSYNEQFF. CDR3 coding DNA: TGTGCCAGCAGCTTCGGACCCTCCTACAATGAGCAGTTCTTC.

A few counts support this clone. The CDR3 loop is CSVDGLGQGESYEQYF. DNA of the CDR3: TGCAGCGTTGATGGCCTGGGACAGGGGGAAAGCTACGAGCAGTACTTC. This sequence joins TRBV29-1 and TRBJ2-7, with 11 bases fitting TRBD1. The V gene end was trimmed by 3 bases and the J gene end by 3 bases; junction bases not matched to a gene: 10. The CDR3 runs to 16 residues. The germline gives CDR1 SQVTM, CDR2 ANQGSEA.

This chain connects TRBV30 to TRBJ1-1; D is ambiguous. The CDR3 covers 14 residues. CDR1 and CDR2 (germline): GTSNPN, SVGIG (reference sequence). V lost 0 bases and J lost 4, with 12 bases in between. The CDR3 nucleotides are TGTGCCTGGAGTGTTTGGGGTTTGTTCACTGAAGCTTTCTTT. It codes for CAWSVWGLFTEAFF.

This clone has just one count. The chain recombines TRBV9 with TRBJ2-3; no firm D call. This CDR3 comprises 13 residues. The germline CDR1 and CDR2 sequences are SGDLS and YYNGEE. Trimming took off 1 base at V and 2 bases at J, with 5 bases between the two ends. The CDR3 loop reads CASSVRATDTQYF. The CDR3 nucleotides are TGTGCCAGCAGCGTACGGGCCACAGATACGCAGTATTTT.

The chain is built from TRBV30 and TRBJ2-7, with 9 nucleotides matching TRBD1. The junction had 8 bases not matched to a gene; V was cut back by 1 base and J by 7 bases. This CDR3 region has 14 residues. Germline CDR1 and CDR2: GTSNPN and SVGIG (reference sequence). Written as DNA, the CDR3 is TGTGCCTGGAGTGCCGGGACAGGGTCGAAAGAGCAGTACTTC. It codes for CAWSAGTGSKEQYF.

CDR3 in amino acids: CAWRREAPSTDTQYF. Written as DNA, the CDR3 is TGTGCCTGGAGGAGGGAAGCGCCAAGCACAGATACGCAGTATTTT. This chain connects TRBV30 to TRBJ2-3; D is perhaps TRBD2 (5 bases). Looked up from germline, CDR1 is GTSNPN and CDR2 is SVGIG (reference sequence). There are 15 residues in the CDR3. Trimming stripped 3 bases from V and 0 bases from J, with 13 bases between.

The V and J genes are TRBV5-6 and TRBJ1-6, with TRBD1 matching 9 bases. The CDR3 has 14 residues. Germline CDR1 reads SGHDT; CDR2 reads YYEEEE. V lost 4 bases and J lost 6; bases outside the gene matches: 2. CDR3 sequence reads: CASSQDRGNSPLHF. Written as DNA, the CDR3 is TGTGCCAGCAGCCAGGACAGGGGTAATTCACCCCTCCACTTT.

This CDR3 is CSARDSYEQYF. The CDR3 DNA follows: TGCAGCGCCAGGGATTCCTACGAGCAGTACTTC. The chain employs TRBV29-1 and TRBJ2-7; perhaps TRBD1 as D (5 bases). CDR1 SQVTM and CDR2 ANQGSEA come from the germline V gene. Trimming took off 7 bases at V and 1 base at J, with 8 bases between the two ends. The CDR3 extends over 11 amino acids.

With regard to this clone: A read error may explain this, as a much larger clone is one base away. The chain employs TRBV5-1 and TRBJ2-2; no clear D. Trimming removed 1 base from V and 2 bases from J, with 0 bases in between. Germline values: CDR1 SGHRS, CDR2 YFSETQ. This CDR3 is 12 amino acids long. The CDR3 reads CASSLNTGELFF. For the CDR3, the DNA is TGCGCCAGCAGCTTGAACACCGGGGAGCTGTTTTTT.

This clone was seen only a few times. The chain uses TRBV21-1 and TRBJ2-7; TRBD2 is taken as the D call from the table, unchecked against the DNA. TRBV21-1 is deemed a pseudogene. The CDR3 has 14 residues. The CDR3 coding sequence is TGTGCCAGCAGCGCCCAGACTAGGTCTAACGAGCAGTACTTC. Its translation is CASSAQTRSNEQYF.

This clone was seen only a few times. The CDR3 reads CASSPYTGHKVQETQYF. The DNA for the CDR3 is TGTGCCAGCTCACCGTATACCGGGCACAAGGTCCAAGAGACCCAGTACTTC. The chain uses TRBV18 and TRBJ2-5; no clear D. The germline gives CDR1 KGHSH, CDR2 LQKENI. The CDR3 consists of 17 residues. V was clipped by 3 bases and J by 1 base, with 18 bases between them. Full variable domain (rest looked up from reference TRBV18 and TRBJ2-5): NAGVMQNPRHLVRRRGQEARLRCSPMKGHSHVYWYRQLPEEGLKFMVYLQKENIIDESGMPKERFSAEFPKEGPSILRIQQVVRGDSAAYFCASSPYTGHKVQETQYFGPGTRLLVL.